This is a list of T cell receptor beta chains from one sample in a study of shared clonotypes between healthy human individuals. The protocol was immunoSEQ multiplex PCR, while the TCRdb copy is restricted to in-frame clones and leaves out a portion. There are about 2.1 million clones in the sample; 90% to 95% occur only once, and around 1.8% lies in the top ten. Sequenced input: naive CD8+ T cells from PBMCs. The receptor set was obtained from a man between 18 and 29 years old in good health. Some clones in this sample may be carry-over from other donors' samples. Both conserved end residues are part of each CDR3. A D gene is named only where the DNA matches it firmly. Expanded clones get a size class; other rows say once, few or many, or leave the size out.

size	J	V	D	DNA	CDR3
NA	TRBJ2-1	TRBV5-1	TRBD2	TGCGCCAGCAGCAGCGAACTAGCGGGAGTTGAGCAGTTCTTC	CASSSELAGVEQFF
NA	TRBJ2-7	TRBV23-1	NA	TGCGCCAGCAGCCCCGCTTTGCGGAGCTACGAGCAGTACTTC	CASSPALRSYEQYF
NA	TRBJ1-1	TRBV21-1	NA	TGTGCCAGCAGCAAATGTTTGGACACTTGGAACACTGAAGCTTTCTTT	CASSKCLDTWNTEAFF
few	TRBJ1-1	TRBV9	NA	TGTGCCAGCAGCGTAGTGTACGGGGGGGACACTGAAGCTTTCTTT	CASSVVYGGDTEAFF
NA	TRBJ2-7	TRBV7-9	NA	TGTGCCAGCAGCACACCCTTACAAAACGAGCAGTACTTC	CASSTPLQNEQYF
NA	TRBJ2-1	TRBV7-8	TRBD2	TGTGCCAGCAGCTTAGCCCAGCGGGGTCAAACGAGCCATGAGCAGTTCTTC	CASSLAQRGQTSHEQFF
NA	TRBJ2-7	TRBV7-6	TRBD2	TGTGCCAGCAGCTCGCCTGTGGGGGGAGGGAGCTCCTACGAGCAGTACTTC	CASSSPVGGGSSYEQYF
NA	TRBJ2-7	TRBV6-1	NA	TGTGCCAGCAGTGAAGGTTTGGGTACGGAATACGAGCAGTACTTC	CASSEGLGTEYEQYF
NA	TRBJ2-3	TRBV19	TRBD2	TGTGCCAGTAGCCCACTAGCGGGGAGCACAGATACGCAGTATTTT	CASSPLAGSTDTQYF
NA	TRBJ1-4	TRBV28	NA	TGTGCCAGCAGTTTACCTCCTACCGAAACCGGAGGAAAACTGTTTTTT	CASSLPPTETGGKLFF
NA	TRBJ2-5	TRBV29-1	NA	TGCAGCGTTGATAGGGGGACCAAAGAGACCCAGTACTTC	CSVDRGTKETQYF
NA	TRBJ2-3	TRBV7-9	TRBD2	TGTGCCAGCAGCCTGACTAGCGGGGACACAGATACGCAGTATTTT	CASSLTSGDTDTQYF
NA	TRBJ2-7	TRBV27	NA	TGTGCCAGCAGTTTCCGCGGGTGGACCTTGGGTCGGGAGCAGTACTTC	CASSFRGWTLGREQYF
NA	TRBJ2-7	TRBV27	NA	TGTGCCAGCAGCTGGCAGGGGACCCACGAGCAGTACTTC	CASSWQGTHEQYF
NA	TRBJ1-5	TRBV7-9	NA	TGTGCCAGCAGCTTGGACGGGGTAAATCAGCCCCAGCATTTT	CASSLDGVNQPQHF
NA	TRBJ2-1	TRBV7-8	TRBD2	TGTGCCAGCAGCTTAGTCCTTGGTTGGTCTAGCGGACCTAGGGATGAGCAGTTCTTC	CASSLVLGWSSGPRDEQFF
NA	TRBJ2-3	TRBV4-3	NA	TGCGCCAGCAGCCAAGGAACCGGGGATACGCAGTATTTT	CASSQGTGDTQYF
NA	TRBJ1-1	TRBV28	NA	TGTGCCAGCAGCTACAGGGATGCTGAAGCTTTCTTT	CASSYRDAEAFF
few	TRBJ1-1	TRBV9	TRBD1	TGTGCCAGCAGCGTAGGAACAGGGGAAGCTGAAGCTTTCTTT	CASSVGTGEAEAFF
NA	TRBJ2-3	TRBV7-3	NA	TGTGCCAGCAGCCCGTTTGGGGACCTCACAGATACGCAGTATTTT	CASSPFGDLTDTQYF
NA	TRBJ1-1	TRBV15	NA	TGTGCCACCAGCAGAGCGCGAGATCGAGACACTGAAGCTTTCTTT	CATSRARDRDTEAFF
NA	TRBJ2-1	TRBV9	TRBD2	TGTGCCAGCAGCGTAGCTCGCGGGAGCTCCTACAATGAGCAGTTCTTC	CASSVARGSSYNEQFF
NA	TRBJ2-2	TRBV10-2	NA	TGCGCCAGCAGTGAGGGGGTCCGGGGCACCGGGGAGCTGTTTTTT	CASSEGVRGTGELFF
NA	TRBJ1-2	TRBV30	NA	TGTGCCTGGAGGGGCCCCTTAGAGCTTGGCTATGGCTACACCTTC	CAWRGPLELGYGYTF
NA	TRBJ1-1	TRBV13	NA	TGTGCCAGCAGCTTAGGCGGGGGGCCAACTGAAGCTTTCTTT	CASSLGGGPTEAFF
NA	TRBJ2-1	TRBV19	NA	TGTGCCAGTAGTATCATGGGCTCGGCAGAGCAGTTCTTC	CASSIMGSAEQFF
NA	TRBJ2-3	TRBV5-4	NA	TGTGCCAGCAGCCTACTTAATACGCAGTATTTT	CASSLLNTQYF
NA	TRBJ2-2	TRBV7-2	TRBD1	TGTGCCAGCAGCTTATGGGCCCCCCAGACAGGGTTAACCGGGGAGCTGTTTTTT	CASSLWAPQTGLTGELFF
NA	TRBJ2-7	TRBV7-9	NA	TGTGCCAGCAGCGCGAAGCAGGGGATTGGCTACGAGCAGTACTTC	CASSAKQGIGYEQYF
NA	TRBJ2-2	TRBV19	NA	TGTGCCGGCATACCCGGGTACACCGGGGAGCTGTTTTTT	CAGIPGYTGELFF
NA	TRBJ1-1	TRBV15	NA	TGTGCCACCAGCACTTCCCCGAACACTGAAGCTTTCTTT	CATSTSPNTEAFF
NA	TRBJ2-3	TRBV27	NA	TGTGCCAGCAGTTTGGGGTTATTTACAGATACGCAGTATTTT	CASSLGLFTDTQYF
NA	TRBJ1-2	TRBV2	NA	TGTGCCAGCGATGGGGGGGTCAGGACCTATGGCTACACCTTC	CASDGGVRTYGYTF
NA	TRBJ2-1	TRBV11-2	TRBD2	TGTGCCAGCAGCCCCTCGGGAGTAGCGGGAGGAGGGGAGCAGTTCTTC	CASSPSGVAGGGEQFF
NA	TRBJ2-2	TRBV11-2	TRBD2	TGTGCCAGCAGCCCCTACCGCGCGGGAGTGGTTACCGGGGAGCTGTTTTTT	CASSPYRAGVVTGELFF
NA	TRBJ2-1	TRBV7-8	NA	TGTGCCAGCAGCCGTAGTCAGCGGGACAATGAGCAGTTCTTC	CASSRSQRDNEQFF
once	TRBJ1-2	TRBV6-5	NA	TGTGCCAGCAGTTACAATCCCCTGGAGTATGGCTACACCTTC	CASSYNPLEYGYTF
NA	TRBJ2-7	TRBV11-2	NA	TGTGCCAGCAGTCCCCTCCGGGACCACTACGAGCAGTACTTC	CASSPLRDHYEQYF
NA	TRBJ1-2	TRBV7-9	NA	TGTGCCAGCAGCCACGACATGGGGGCTCAGGGTAGTTATGGCTACACCTTC	CASSHDMGAQGSYGYTF
NA	TRBJ2-2	TRBV9	TRBD1	TGTGCCAGCAGCGCCGACAGGGGGCAATCCGGGGAGCTGTTTTTT	CASSADRGQSGELFF
NA	TRBJ2-7	TRBV7-9	NA	TGTGCCAGCAGCCACACGGGGGGCGGATACGAGCAGTACTTC	CASSHTGGGYEQYF
NA	TRBJ2-7	TRBV30	NA	TGTGCCTGGAGTAATGACTGGAGCTCCTACGAGCAGTACTTC	CAWSNDWSSYEQYF
NA	TRBJ2-1	TRBV18	NA	TGTGCCAGCTCACCAACGGGGGATGAGCAGTTCTTC	CASSPTGDEQFF
NA	TRBJ2-7	TRBV19	TRBD1	TGTGCCAGTAGAGACCGGACAGGTAACGAGCAGTACTTC	CASRDRTGNEQYF